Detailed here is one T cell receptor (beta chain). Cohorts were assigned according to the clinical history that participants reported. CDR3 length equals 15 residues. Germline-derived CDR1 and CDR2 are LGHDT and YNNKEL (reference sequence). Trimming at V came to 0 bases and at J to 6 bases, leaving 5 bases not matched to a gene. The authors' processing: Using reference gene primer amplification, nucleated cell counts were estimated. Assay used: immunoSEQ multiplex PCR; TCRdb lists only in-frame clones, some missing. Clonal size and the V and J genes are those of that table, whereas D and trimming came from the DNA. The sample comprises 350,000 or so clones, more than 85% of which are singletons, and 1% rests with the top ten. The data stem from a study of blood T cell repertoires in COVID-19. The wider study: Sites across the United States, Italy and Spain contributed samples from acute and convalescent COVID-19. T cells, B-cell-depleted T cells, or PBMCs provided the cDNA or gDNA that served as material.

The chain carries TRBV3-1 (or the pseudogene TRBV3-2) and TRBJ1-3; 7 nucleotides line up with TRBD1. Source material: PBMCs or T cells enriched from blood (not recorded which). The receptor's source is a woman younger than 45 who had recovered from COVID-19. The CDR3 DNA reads TGTGCCAGCAGCCAAGAACAGGGGAGGAAAAACACCATATATTTT. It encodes CASSQEQGRKNTIYF.